This T cell receptor (beta chain) appears in the sequencing data of a study of T cells expressing NK-cell markers. Study-wide results and limits: NKG2C+ dominant clonotypes from 6 or 7 donors made up about 1.0-7.5% of CD8+ T cells.

TCRdb derives one entry per CDR3 protein from the 5' RACE reads, leaving out DNA. This sample's table reports 350,000 to 500,000 distinct CDR3 sequences. A note on this clonotype: What it binds is unknown.

CDR1 is MNHEY and CDR2 is SVGEGT in the germline V gene. CDR3 length: 15 amino acids. The sample taken for sequencing was blood T cells: a sorted CD56 or NKG2C T cell subset, CD4+ or CD8+ T cells, or bulk PBMC T cells (not recorded which). The genes are TRBV6-2 or TRBV6-3 and TRBJ2-1; the TRBD2 assignment by TCRdb is unverifiable without DNA. The receptor was isolated from a woman aged 18 to 75 in good health. CDR3 amino acids: CASRTTRGPYNEQFF.